This T cell receptor (beta chain) was captured in a study of T cell responses to AZD1222 COVID-19 vaccine. This CDR3 region has 14 residues. Germline loops: CDR1 SGDLS, CDR2 YYNGEE. Trimming at V came to 0 bases and at J to 7 bases, leaving 5 bases not matched to a gene. Profiled with immunoSEQ multiplex PCR; TCRdb holds only in-frame clones, not every one. The sample lists some 120,000 clones, approximately 85% occurring once. V usage is TRBV9 and J usage is TRBJ2-7, with TRBD2 matching over 9 bases. Sequencing used peripheral blood, obtained on day 0 of MenACWY control vaccination. The TCR was taken from an adult in good health. CDR3: CASSVVPAGGEQYF. The CDR3 DNA sequence: TGTGCCAGCAGCGTAGTTCCAGCGGGGGGAGAGCAGTACTTC.